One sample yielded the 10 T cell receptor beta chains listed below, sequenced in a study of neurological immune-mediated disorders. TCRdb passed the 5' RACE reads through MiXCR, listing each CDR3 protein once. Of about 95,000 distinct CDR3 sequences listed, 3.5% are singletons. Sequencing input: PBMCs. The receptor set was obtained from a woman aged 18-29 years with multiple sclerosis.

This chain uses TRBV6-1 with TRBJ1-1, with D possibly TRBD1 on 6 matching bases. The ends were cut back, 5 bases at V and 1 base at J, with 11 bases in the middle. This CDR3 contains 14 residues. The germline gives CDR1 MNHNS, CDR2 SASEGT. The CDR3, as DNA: TGTGCCAGCAGTACCCGGGACACGAACACTGAAGCTTTCTTT. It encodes CASSTRDTNTEAFF.

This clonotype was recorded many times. CDR3 loop: CASSQRTEAEQYF. In nucleotides, the CDR3 is TGCGCCAGCAGCCAACGCACGGAGGCGGAGCAGTACTTC. The chain joins TRBV4-1 to TRBJ2-7, with D possibly matching TRBD2 (5 bases). Looked up from germline, CDR1 is MGHRA and CDR2 is YSYEKL. This CDR3 region has 13 residues. Trimming took off 2 bases at V and 7 bases at J, with 12 bases between the two ends.

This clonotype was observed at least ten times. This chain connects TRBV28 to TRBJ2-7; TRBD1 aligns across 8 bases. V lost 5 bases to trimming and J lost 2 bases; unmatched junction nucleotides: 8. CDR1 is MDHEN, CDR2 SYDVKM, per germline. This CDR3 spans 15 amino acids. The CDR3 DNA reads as TGTGCCAGCAGTATCTCAGGGGGCGGGACCTACGAGCAGTACTTC. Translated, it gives CASSISGGGTYEQYF.

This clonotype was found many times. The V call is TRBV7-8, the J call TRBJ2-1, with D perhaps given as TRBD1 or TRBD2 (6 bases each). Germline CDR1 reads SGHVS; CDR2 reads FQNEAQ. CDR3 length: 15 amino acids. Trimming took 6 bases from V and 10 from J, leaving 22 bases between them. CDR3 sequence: CASSPIPSRRGEQFF. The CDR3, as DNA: TGTGCCAGCAGTCCAATTCCGAGCCGGAGGGGGGAGCAGTTCTTC.

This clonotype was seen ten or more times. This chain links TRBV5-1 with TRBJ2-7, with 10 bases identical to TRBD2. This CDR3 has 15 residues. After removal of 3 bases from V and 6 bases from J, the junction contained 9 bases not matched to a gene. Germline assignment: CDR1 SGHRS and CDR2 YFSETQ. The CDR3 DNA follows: TGCGCCAGCAGCTCACTAGCGGGAACCCCCCCCGAGCAGTACTTC. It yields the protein CASSSLAGTPPEQYF.

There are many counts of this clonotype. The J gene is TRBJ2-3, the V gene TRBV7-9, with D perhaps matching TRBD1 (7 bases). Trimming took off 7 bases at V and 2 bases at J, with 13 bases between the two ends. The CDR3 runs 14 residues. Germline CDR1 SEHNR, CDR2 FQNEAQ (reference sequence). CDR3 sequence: CASTAGQNTDTQYF. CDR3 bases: TGTGCCAGCACTGCGGGACAGAACACAGATACGCAGTATTTT.

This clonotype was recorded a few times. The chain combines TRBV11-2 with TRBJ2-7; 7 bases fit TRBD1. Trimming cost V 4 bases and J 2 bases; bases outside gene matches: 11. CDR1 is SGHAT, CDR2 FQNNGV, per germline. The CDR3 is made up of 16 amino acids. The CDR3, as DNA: TGTGCCAGCAGCTCTTCCAACAGGGGAAGAACCTACGAGCAGTACTTC. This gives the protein CASSSSNRGRTYEQYF.

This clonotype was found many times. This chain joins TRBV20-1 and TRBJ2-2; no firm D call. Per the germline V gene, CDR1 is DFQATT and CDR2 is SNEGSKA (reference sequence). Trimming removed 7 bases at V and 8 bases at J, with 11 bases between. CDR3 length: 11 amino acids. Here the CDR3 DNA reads TGCAGTGTTCCCCGGCTGGGGGAGCTGTTTTTT. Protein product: CSVPRLGELFF.

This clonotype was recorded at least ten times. The DNA for the CDR3 is TGTGCCATCAGGGACCAGAATTCCCGCCCAGATACGCAGTATTTT. It codes for CAIRDQNSRPDTQYF. V and J are TRBV10-3 and TRBJ2-3; D remains unclear. The germline V gene has CDR1 ENHRY and CDR2 SYGVKD. V lost 6 bases, J lost 4 bases, and 17 bases lay in between. The CDR3 is made up of 15 amino acids.

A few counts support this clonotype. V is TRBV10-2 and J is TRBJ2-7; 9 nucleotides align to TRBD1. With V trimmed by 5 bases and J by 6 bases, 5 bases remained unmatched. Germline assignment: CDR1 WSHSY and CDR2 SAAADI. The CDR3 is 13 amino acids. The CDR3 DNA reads TGCGCCAGCAGTACCGGGACAGGGCTCGAGCAGTACTTC. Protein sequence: CASSTGTGLEQYF.